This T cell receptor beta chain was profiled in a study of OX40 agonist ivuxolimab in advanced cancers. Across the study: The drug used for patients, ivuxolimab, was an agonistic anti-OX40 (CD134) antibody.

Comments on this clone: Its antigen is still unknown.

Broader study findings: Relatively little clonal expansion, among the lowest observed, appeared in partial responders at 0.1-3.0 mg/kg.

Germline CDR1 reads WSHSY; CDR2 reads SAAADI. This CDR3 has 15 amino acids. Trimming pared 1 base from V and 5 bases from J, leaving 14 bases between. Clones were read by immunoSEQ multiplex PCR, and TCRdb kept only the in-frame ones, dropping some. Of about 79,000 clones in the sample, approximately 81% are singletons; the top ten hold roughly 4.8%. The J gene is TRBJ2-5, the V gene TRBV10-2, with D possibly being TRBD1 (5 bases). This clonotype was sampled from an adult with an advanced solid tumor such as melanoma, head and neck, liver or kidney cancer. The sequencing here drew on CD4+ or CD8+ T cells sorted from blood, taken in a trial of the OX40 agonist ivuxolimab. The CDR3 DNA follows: TGCGCCAGCAGTGAGTTGGTGGGGCGCAGGGAGACCCAGTACTTC. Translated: CASSELVGRRETQYF.